These 19 T cell receptor beta chains share one sample of origin, sequenced in a study of T-cell reconstitution after alpha-beta-depleted transplantation in children. A TCRbeta library incorporating unique molecular identifiers was prepared. TCRdb recomputed calls from the PCR reads with MiXCR, one row per CDR3 protein. The table includes 130,000 or so distinct CDR3 sequences, about 9.9% detected once. Material: PBMCs, mostly from graft donor cells, obtained 180 days after TCRalphabeta/CD19-depleted stem cell transplant. The receptors come from a girl under two years old who had a stem cell transplant for combined immunodeficiency, so the T cells may come from the graft donor.

This clonotype was counted between two and nine times. V gene TRBV9 combines with J gene TRBJ2-5; possibly TRBD2 for D (6 bases). This CDR3 is 16 amino acids long. V lost 4 bases, J lost 2 bases, and 18 bases lay in between. Germline CDR1 reads SGDLS; CDR2 reads YYNGEE. CDR3 nucleotide sequence: TGTGCCAGCAGCCCCGGCGTAGCGGAGACTCAAGAGACCCAGTACTTC. It codes for CASSPGVAETQETQYF.

This clonotype was seen at least ten times. V and J are TRBV12-3 or TRBV12-4 and TRBJ2-2; 7 nucleotides line up with TRBD1. This CDR3 has 16 amino acids. With 2 bases clipped from V and 1 base from J, the junction kept 4 bases outside the gene matches. CDR3 region: CASSLTGAKNTGELFF. The CDR3 DNA reads TGTGCCAGCAGTTTAACAGGGGCAAAGAACACCGGGGAGCTGTTTTTT.

The chain couples TRBV5-1 to TRBJ2-5; no firm D call. Trimming removed 6 bases at V and 0 bases at J, with 18 bases between. Germline V gene lookup returns CDR1 SGHRS and CDR2 YFSETQ. This CDR3 has 16 residues. CDR3 DNA sequence: TGCGCCAGCACCTCTCCCCAGTCCCAGTACCAAGAGACCCAGTACTTC. Translated: CASTSPQSQYQETQYF.

At least ten counts were recorded for this clonotype. This chain links TRBV2 with TRBJ2-3; D gene unclear. Trimming shortened V by 4 bases and J by 4 bases, and 6 bases separated the two germline ends. The CDR3 spans 12 residues. Looked up from germline, CDR1 is SNHLY and CDR2 is FYNNEI. For the CDR3, the DNA is TGTGCCAGCAGTGCGAGGCCAGATACGCAGTATTTT. Its translation: CASSARPDTQYF.

This chain links TRBV20-1 with TRBJ2-7; weak D call: TRBD1 (5 bases). The CDR3 contains 14 residues. Trimming left V 0 bases short and J 0 bases short, with 9 bases between. Looked up from germline, CDR1 is DFQATT and CDR2 is SNEGSKA (reference sequence). DNA of the CDR3: TGCAGTGCTAGAGATCCCCAGGGCTCCTACGAGCAGTACTTC. Translating it yields CSARDPQGSYEQYF.

This clonotype appeared a few times. The chain has TRBV5-1 and TRBJ2-3, with 8 nucleotides matching TRBD2. CDR3 length equals 13 residues. The ends lost 4 bases at V and 5 bases at J; junction bases unmatched: 3. In germline, CDR1 is SGHRS, CDR2 YFSETQ. CDR3 coding DNA: TGCGCCAGCAGCGGGACTAGAGTAGATACGCAGTATTTT. It yields the protein CASSGTRVDTQYF.

The V call is TRBV20-1, the J call TRBJ2-7; no firm D call. This CDR3 comprises 15 residues. Germline V CDR1 and CDR2: DFQATT, SNEGSKA (reference sequence). Trimming took off 3 bases at V and 1 base at J, with 16 bases between the two ends. CDR3 sequence (DNA): TGCAGTGCTAGGAGTCCTAAAGGTTTTTCCTACGAGCAGTACTTC. Its translation: CSARSPKGFSYEQYF.

The chain has TRBV7-2 and TRBJ2-2; 9 bases align to TRBD2. Germline CDR1 is SGHTA and CDR2 is FQGNSA. V shed 3 bases and J 4 bases; nucleotides not matched to a gene: 6. The CDR3 spans 16 residues. The CDR3 is CASSFLAGVVTGELFF. CDR3 in DNA: TGTGCCAGCAGCTTTTTAGCGGGGGTTGTCACCGGGGAGCTGTTTTTT.

The table lists this clonotype with a count of one. Just one base apart from a much larger clone, this may be a read error. The rearrangement uses TRBV20-1 and TRBJ1-4; 8 bases agree with TRBD1. Germline CDR1 is DFQATT and CDR2 is SNEGSKA (reference sequence). The CDR3 consists of 17 residues. V lost 4 bases to trimming and J lost 8 bases; unmatched junction nucleotides: 18. The CDR3: CSATASGQGDRWEKLFF. CDR3 in DNA: TGCAGTGCTACAGCGTCAGGACAGGGTGATCGTTGGGAAAAACTGTTTTTT.

The J gene is TRBJ2-7, the V gene TRBV5-1, with D perhaps TRBD2 (7 bases). Germline-derived CDR1 and CDR2 are SGHRS and YFSETQ. The CDR3 has 18 residues. The V end lost 3 bases, the J end lost 0 bases, and 22 bases lay between the germline ends. CDR3 in amino acids: CASSSTGKVSGASYEQYF. The DNA for the CDR3 is TGCGCCAGCAGCTCCACAGGGAAGGTAAGCGGGGCCTCCTACGAGCAGTACTTC.

This sequence joins TRBV20-1 and TRBJ1-2, with D unclear. CDR1 is DFQATT, CDR2 SNEGSKA, per germline (reference sequence). Trimming took off 5 bases at V and 0 bases at J, with 19 bases between the two ends. The CDR3 extends over 16 amino acids. The CDR3 is CSAGNSDGYPNYGYTF. CDR3 in DNA: TGCAGTGCTGGAAACTCGGACGGATATCCTAACTATGGCTACACCTTC.

The V and J genes are TRBV5-1 and TRBJ2-1; tentatively, D is TRBD2 (5 bases). CDR1 is SGHRS, CDR2 YFSETQ, per germline. Trimming left V 2 bases short and J 1 base short, with 7 bases between. This CDR3 has 14 amino acids. The CDR3 reads CASSFRGSYNEQFF. The CDR3 DNA follows: TGCGCCAGCAGCTTCCGGGGATCCTACAATGAGCAGTTCTTC.

This clonotype was seen more than once but under ten times. The chain links TRBV29-1 to TRBJ1-2, with D perhaps TRBD1 (5 bases). Deletions cut 4 bases from V and 6 bases from J, with 15 bases between. The CDR3 runs 13 residues. In germline, CDR1 is SQVTM, CDR2 ANQGSEA. The CDR3 nucleotides read TGCAGCGTTGGAGAGGGGTGGGAGCATGGCTACACCTTC. Translated, it gives CSVGEGWEHGYTF.

Concerning this clonotype itself: A much larger clone lies one base from this, so it may be a read error. The chain carries TRBV7-8 and TRBJ1-1, with 7 bases lining up with TRBD1. The germline V gene has CDR1 SGHVS and CDR2 FQNEAQ. The CDR3 covers 13 residues. The CDR3 coding sequence is TGTGTCAGCAGCTCAGTAGGGACAGTGAAAGCTTTCTTT. It encodes CVSSSVGTVKAFF.

The rearrangement uses TRBV5-1 and TRBJ2-7; 8 nucleotides line up with TRBD2. Germline V gene data show CDR1 as SGHRS and CDR2 as YFSETQ. With 4 bases clipped from V and 2 bases from J, the junction kept 2 bases outside the gene matches. The CDR3 consists of 13 residues. The CDR3 spells CASSTSGTYEQYF. The CDR3 DNA reads TGCGCCAGCAGCACTAGCGGTACCTACGAGCAGTACTTC.

This clonotype was seen ten or more times. Compared with germline, one end of the junction differs, possibly owing to a read error. The chain has TRBV7-2 and TRBJ2-7; D uncertain. Germline V lookup: CDR1 SGHTA, CDR2 FQGNSA. This CDR3 contains 14 residues. DNA of the CDR3: TGCGCCAGCAGCTTGGACGGATTCTCCTACGAGCAGTACTTC. Its translation: CASSLDGFSYEQYF. Full variable domain (rest looked up from reference TRBV7-2 and TRBJ2-7): GAGVSQSPSNKVTEKGKDVELRCDPISGHTALYWYRQSLGQGLEFLIYFQGNSAPDKSGLPSDRFSAERTGGSVSTLTIQRTQQEDSAVYLCASSLDGFSYEQYFGPGTRLTVT.

This clonotype was seen ten or more times. The chain couples TRBV20-1 to TRBJ1-4; 8 nucleotides line up with TRBD1. V shed 1 base, J shed 2 bases, and the junction held 0 bases outside the gene matches. This CDR3 has 14 amino acids. CDR1 and CDR2 from the germline V gene are DFQATT and SNEGSKA (reference sequence). This CDR3 is CSARGDRTNEKLFF. The CDR3 DNA reads TGCAGTGCTAGAGGGGACAGGACTAATGAAAAACTGTTTTTT.

This clonotype occurred a few times. This rearrangement joins TRBV7-8 to TRBJ2-7; D remains ambiguous. In germline, CDR1 is SGHVS, CDR2 FQNEAQ. The CDR3 is made up of 15 amino acids. The V end lost 2 bases, the J end lost 3 bases, and 14 bases lay between the germline ends. CDR3 bases: TGTGCCAGCAGCTTACACCCCGGACGGCTCTACGAGCAGTACTTC. It translates to CASSLHPGRLYEQYF.

The chain links TRBV3-1 to TRBJ2-2; 7 nucleotides match TRBD2. V lost 4 bases to trimming and J lost 0 bases; unmatched junction nucleotides: 23. Germline V gives CDR1 LGHDT, CDR2 YNNKEL (reference sequence). This CDR3 comprises 22 residues. CDR3 protein: CASSPSRVWLAAPPTNTGELFF. Written as DNA, the CDR3 is TGTGCCAGCAGCCCGAGTCGAGTGTGGCTAGCGGCCCCCCCTACGAACACCGGGGAGCTGTTTTTT.